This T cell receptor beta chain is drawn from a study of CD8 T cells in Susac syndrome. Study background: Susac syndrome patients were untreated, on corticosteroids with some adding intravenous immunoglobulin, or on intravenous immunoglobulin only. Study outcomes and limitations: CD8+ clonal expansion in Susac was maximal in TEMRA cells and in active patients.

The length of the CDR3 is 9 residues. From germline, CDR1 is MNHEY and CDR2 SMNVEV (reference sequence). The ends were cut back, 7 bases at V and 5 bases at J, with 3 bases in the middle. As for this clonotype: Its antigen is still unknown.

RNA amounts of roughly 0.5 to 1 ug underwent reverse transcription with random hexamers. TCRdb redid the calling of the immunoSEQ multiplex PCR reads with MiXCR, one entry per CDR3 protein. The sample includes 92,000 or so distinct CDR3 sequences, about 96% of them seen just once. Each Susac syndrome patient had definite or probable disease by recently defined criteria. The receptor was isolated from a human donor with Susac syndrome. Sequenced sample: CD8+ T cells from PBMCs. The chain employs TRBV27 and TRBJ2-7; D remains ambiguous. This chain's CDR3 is CASIDEQYF. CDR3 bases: TGTGCCAGCATTGACGAGCAGTACTTC.